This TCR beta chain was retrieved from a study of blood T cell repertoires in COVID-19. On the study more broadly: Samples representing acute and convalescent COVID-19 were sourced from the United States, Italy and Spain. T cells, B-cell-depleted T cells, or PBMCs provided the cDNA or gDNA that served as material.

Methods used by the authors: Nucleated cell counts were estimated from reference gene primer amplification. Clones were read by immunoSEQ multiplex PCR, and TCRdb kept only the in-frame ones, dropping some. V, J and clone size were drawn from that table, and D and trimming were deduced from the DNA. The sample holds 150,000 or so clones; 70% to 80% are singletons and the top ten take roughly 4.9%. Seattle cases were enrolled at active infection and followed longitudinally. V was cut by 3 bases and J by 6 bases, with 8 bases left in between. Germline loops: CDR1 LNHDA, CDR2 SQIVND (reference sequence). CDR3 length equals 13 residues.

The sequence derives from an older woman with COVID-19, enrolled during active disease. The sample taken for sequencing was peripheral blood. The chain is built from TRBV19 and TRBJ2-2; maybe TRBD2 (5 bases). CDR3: CASSINGAGELFF. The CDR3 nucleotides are TGTGCCAGTAGTATTAACGGGGCCGGGGAGCTGTTTTTT.